This TCR beta chain originates from a study of sequential checkpoint blockade in melanoma. As to treatment: randomized to nivolumab then ipilimumab (arm A) or the reverse (arm B). Assay used: immunoSEQ multiplex PCR; TCRdb lists only in-frame clones, some missing. This sample has tens of thousands of clones; around two thirds occur once, and the top ten carry 15% to 20%. The CDR3 has 13 amino acids. Trimming stripped 3 bases from V and 4 bases from J, with 9 bases between. CDR1 and CDR2 from the germline V gene are WNHNN and SYGVQD (reference sequence). This clonotype was sampled from a human donor with melanoma. This material consisted of CD8+ T cells sorted from blood (inferred from file names), taken from a patient given nivolumab and ipilimumab in sequence. The V and J genes are TRBV10-1 and TRBJ1-1; D is unresolved. This CDR3 is CASSDGPSTEAFF. The DNA of the CDR3 is TGCGCCAGCAGTGACGGTCCTTCCACTGAAGCTTTCTTT.